The 20 T cell receptor beta chains in this list originate from one sample, sequenced in a study of cytomegalovirus exposure and HLA in healthy donors. PCR involved 60 Vbeta and 13 Jbeta primers. Some clones are missing from TCRdb's copy, which holds only in-frame ones; the method was immunoSEQ multiplex PCR. The sample has about 110,000 clones; more than 60% are singletons. The sequencing sample was made of PBMCs. These receptors all stem from a man aged 25-45 years in good health and CMV-seropositive.

This clone has just a few counts. This chain joins TRBV11-2 and TRBJ2-1; 10 bases match TRBD2. V lost 1 base and J lost 0; bases outside the gene matches: 3. The CDR3 has 17 residues. Germline assignment: CDR1 SGHAT and CDR2 FQNNGV. The CDR3 nucleotides are TGTGCCAGCAGCTTAGGGGTAGCGGGGGGCTCCTACAATGAGCAGTTCTTC. As protein: CASSLGVAGGSYNEQFF.

The chain couples TRBV21-1 to TRBJ2-7; the D segment call TRBD1 is taken from the table without a DNA check. TRBV21-1 represents a pseudogene. The CDR3 is made up of 14 amino acids. Here the CDR3 DNA reads TGTGCCAGCAGCACCCCCCAGGGTATTAACGAGCAGTACTTC. Translated: CASSTPQGINEQYF.

V is TRBV7-8 and J is TRBJ2-3; 14 bases map to TRBD2. Germline V lookup: CDR1 SGHVS, CDR2 FQNEAQ. The CDR3 loop spans 18 amino acids. J was trimmed by 4 bases and V by 1 base; bases with no gene match: 7. The CDR3 is CASSLVGTSGGQADTQYF. CDR3 sequence (DNA): TGTGCCAGCAGCTTAGTTGGGACTAGCGGGGGACAGGCAGATACGCAGTATTTT.

The V call is TRBV10-2, the J call TRBJ2-3; the D gene is possibly TRBD2 (6 bases). The CDR3 has 14 amino acids. CDR1 and CDR2 from the germline V gene are WSHSY and SAAADI. V was pared by 0 bases and J by 8 bases, with 12 bases between. The CDR3 is CASSESGGSGTQYF. In nucleotides, the CDR3 is TGCGCCAGCAGTGAGTCGGGAGGATCGGGTACGCAGTATTTT.

The J gene is TRBJ1-2, the V gene TRBV6-4; TRBD1 might be the D (6 bases). CDR1 is MRHNA, CDR2 SNTAGT, per germline. Between the trimmed V and J ends, which lost 3 bases and 0 bases, there was a span of 8 bases. There are 14 residues in the CDR3. In DNA, the CDR3 is TGTGCCAGCAGTGATGGACAGTCTAACTATGGCTACACCTTC. Residues: CASSDGQSNYGYTF.

The J gene is TRBJ2-1, the V gene TRBV7-2; no clear D gene. Germline V lookup: CDR1 SGHTA, CDR2 FQGNSA. V shed 1 base and J shed 10 bases, with 8 bases lying between them. The CDR3 length is 12 residues. CDR3 loop: CASSLVPGEQFF. The CDR3, as DNA: TGTGCCAGCAGCTTAGTTCCAGGAGAGCAGTTCTTC.

The V gene is TRBV19, the J gene TRBJ1-2, with 9 bases identical to TRBD1. The germline CDR1 and CDR2 sequences are LNHDA and SQIVND (reference sequence). Trimming at V came to 5 bases and at J to 7 bases, leaving 5 bases not matched to a gene. CDR3 length: 13 amino acids. CDR3 sequence (DNA): TGTGCCAGTAGTCCTGGGACAGGGTTTGGCTACACCTTC. Translating gives CASSPGTGFGYTF.

V gene TRBV4-1 combines with J gene TRBJ2-1; D is uncertain. This CDR3 is built from 14 residues. The V and J ends lost 4 bases and 0 bases respectively, with 7 bases between them. Looked up from germline, CDR1 is MGHRA and CDR2 is YSYEKL. CDR3: CASSRFSSYNEQFF. The CDR3 region has the DNA TGCGCCAGCAGCCGGTTCAGCTCCTACAATGAGCAGTTCTTC.

The rearrangement joins TRBV6-1 to TRBJ2-7; 7 bases match TRBD1. Germline CDR1 is MNHNS and CDR2 is SASEGT. The CDR3 extends over 13 amino acids. J gave up 4 bases and V 6 bases, and 6 bases lay outside the gene matches. CDR3 sequence (DNA): TGTGCCAGCAGCCGACAGGGAAGTTACGAGCAGTACTTC. This sequence encodes CASSRQGSYEQYF.

This clone was detected a few times. The J gene is TRBJ1-1, the V gene TRBV6-5; D might be TRBD1 (5 bases). Germline V gives CDR1 MNHEY, CDR2 SVGAGI. Trimming pared 1 base from V and 8 bases from J, leaving 8 bases between. The CDR3 covers 12 residues. The CDR3 nucleotides are TGTGCCAGCAGTTACTTGGGGCGGGAAGCTTTCTTT. Translating gives CASSYLGREAFF.

This chain uses TRBV6-1 with TRBJ2-1; 9 bases line up with TRBD1. Per the germline V gene, CDR1 is MNHNS and CDR2 is SASEGT. V was pared by 2 bases and J by 3 bases, with 2 bases of the junction left unmatched. This CDR3 has 15 amino acids. CDR3 region: CASSEWGQGYNEQFF. The CDR3 DNA sequence: TGTGCCAGCAGTGAATGGGGACAGGGCTACAATGAGCAGTTCTTC.

The chain carries TRBV18 and TRBJ2-3; 11 nucleotides agree with TRBD2. Germline loops: CDR1 KGHSH, CDR2 LQKENI. The V gene end was trimmed by 4 bases and the J gene end by 1 base; junction bases not matched to a gene: 4. This CDR3 contains 16 residues. This chain's CDR3 is CASSLTTSGGTDTQYF. The CDR3 DNA follows: TGTGCCAGCTCACTCACGACTAGCGGGGGCACAGATACGCAGTATTTT.

CDR3 bases: TGTGCCAGCAGTTACTCGACCGGGGGGGTGGAGACCCAGTACTTC. Translating it yields CASSYSTGGVETQYF. The chain recombines TRBV6-6 with TRBJ2-5; 8 bases align to TRBD2. The germline V gene has CDR1 MNHNY and CDR2 SVGAGI (reference sequence). This CDR3 has 15 amino acids. Unmatched junction bases numbered 5, after V lost 0 bases and J lost 5 bases.

The chain combines TRBV7-9 with TRBJ2-7; 7 bases agree with TRBD1. In germline, CDR1 is SEHNR, CDR2 FQNEAQ (reference sequence). The J segment lost 3 bases and the V segment lost 5 bases, leaving 4 bases of the junction unmatched. The CDR3 totals 13 residues. The CDR3 region is CASSPPGGYEQYF. The CDR3 region has the DNA TGTGCCAGCAGCCCCCCAGGGGGCTACGAGCAGTACTTC.

This clone has more than one count but fewer than ten. The V and J genes are TRBV12-5 and TRBJ1-6; the D gene is possibly TRBD1 (5 bases). The germline V gene has CDR1 LGHNT and CDR2 FRNRAP. V lost 5 bases to trimming and J lost 4 bases, with 9 bases between them. The CDR3 covers 14 residues. The CDR3 loop is CASGTGLYNSPLHF. The CDR3 DNA is TGTGCTAGTGGTACGGGACTTTATAATTCACCCCTCCACTTT.

This chain uses TRBV15 with TRBJ2-5; D possibly corresponds to TRBD2 (5 bases). The V end lost 3 bases, the J end lost 11 bases, and 19 bases lay between the germline ends. Germline CDR1 and CDR2: LNHNV and YYDKDF (reference sequence). The CDR3 spans 14 residues. CDR3 residues: CATSRKRTPAEQYF. As DNA, the CDR3 is TGTGCCACCAGCAGGAAGCGTACCCCAGCGGAGCAGTACTTC.

The rearrangement links TRBV25-1 to TRBJ2-2; TRBD1 agrees at 9 bases. CDR3 size: 17 residues. The ends lost 6 bases at V and 0 bases at J; junction bases unmatched: 8. CDR1 and CDR2 (germline): MGHDK, SYGVNS. For the CDR3, the DNA is TGTGCCAGCAGCCCCCGGACAGGGGATACGAACACCGGGGAGCTGTTTTTT. It encodes CASSPRTGDTNTGELFF.

The rearrangement joins TRBV7-8 to TRBJ2-1, with TRBD2 as a possible D gene (6 bases). The CDR3 covers 14 residues. The germline V gene has CDR1 SGHVS and CDR2 FQNEAQ. Trimming left V 0 bases short and J 5 bases short, with 8 bases between. This chain's CDR3 is CASSLASGDNEQFF. The DNA for the CDR3 is TGTGCCAGCAGCTTAGCTTCGGGGGACAATGAGCAGTTCTTC.

The chain couples TRBV7-3 to TRBJ2-1; 7 positions agree with TRBD1. The trim removed 2 bases at V and 7 bases at J, leaving 2 bases unmatched. The CDR3 is 13 residues long. The germline V gene encodes CDR1 SGHTA and CDR2 FQGTGA. The CDR3 nucleotides are TGTGCCAGCAGCTTACAACAGGGGAATGAGCAGTTCTTC. This encodes CASSLQQGNEQFF.

The rearrangement uses TRBV7-3 and TRBJ2-2, with no clear D. The germline V and J ends were trimmed by 5 bases and 3 bases, with 7 bases remaining between them. CDR1 and CDR2 from the germline V gene are SGHTA and FQGTGA. This CDR3 comprises 13 residues. The CDR3 region has the DNA TGTGCCAGCAGCCCCACATACACCGGGGAGCTGTTTTTT. It encodes CASSPTYTGELFF.